The source of this T cell receptor (beta chain) is a study of PD-1 blockade in classical Hodgkin lymphoma (dated by TCRdb to 2020 to 2021). At the level of the whole study: Nivolumab dosing was 3 mg/kg intravenously every 2 weeks, continuing until either disease progression or unacceptable toxicity. A peripheral blood immune signature of response to PD-1 blockade in classical Hodgkin lymphoma was defined using TCR beta sequencing and CyTOF.

Genomic DNA was extracted with the Qiagen DNeasy kit from unsorted PBMCs and from negatively selected CD4+ and CD8+ fractions. TCR beta CDR3 regions were subjected to amplification by immunoSEQ multiplex PCR with primers that anneal to V and J segments. A synthetic immune receptor repertoire was used to minimize amplification bias, and any remaining bias was removed computationally after sequencing. As for how the authors treated the data: Custom Python scripts were used to quantify repertoire diversity as the Shannon entropy index. Unsorted, CD4+ and CD8+ repertoires were analyzed separately, except for combined analyses in which CD4+ and CD8+ sequences were merged in silico. A clone counted as expanded when the clone's frequency after treatment rose at least 2-fold relative to C1D1, and clones undetected at baseline were given a pseudocount of 0.5. Singleton clones were defined as clones with 0 or 1 copy at C1D1, and non-singleton clones were defined as clones with 2 or more copies. By matching protein sequences in sorted samples from the same patient, clones expanded in unsorted samples were annotated as CD4+, CD8+ or unknown. Diversity changes from C1D1 to C4D1 were tested in paired samples using Wilcoxon tests. TCRdb obtained this table from immuneACCESS and retained in-frame rearrangements with V and J assigned. These tables miss some clones; where compared with another copy, unresolved V genes account for less than half of the shortfall, and the remainder is unexplained. V and J calls and clone size follow that table, whereas D and trimming were derived from the DNA. Counted in this sample were 95,000 to 120,000 clones; 80% to 90% of them appeared once. The top ten clones comprise about 20% of the sample.

With regard to this clone: Its antigen remains unidentified. There are no base qualities to consult, and no much larger clone falls within one base.

The label giving this sample's time point can be read as: cycle 2 day 1 (C2D1) of nivolumab. Every trial patient had relapsed following autologous stem cell transplantation, and prior brentuximab vedotin exposure was what differed among cohorts A, B and C. A total of about 51 patients with relapsed/refractory classical Hodgkin lymphoma made up the trial cohort, and each patient's best overall response was complete response, partial response or progressive disease. Single-agent nivolumab was administered to trial patients in the multi-cohort phase II CheckMate 205 trial. An independent review committee assessed best overall response by applying the 2007 International Working Group response criteria. Trial PBMCs were obtained immediately prior to nivolumab initiation (C1D1) and on therapy at cycle 2 day 1 and cycle 4 day 1. Peripheral blood was collected in 8 mL Vacutainer Cell Preparation Tubes, from which PBMCs were isolated by centrifugation and then cryopreserved.

General conclusions and limits of the study: A significant rise by C4D1 was seen in CD4+ but not CD8+ TCR diversity (p=0.0027 vs p=0.16), with the rise being most apparent in complete responders (p=0.02). Lower diversity was seen in patients whose nivolumab began less than 1 year after ASCT, and these patients were left out of later analyses so that immune reconstitution would not confound the results. Newly diagnosed patients were reported to have lower baseline TCR diversity than healthy donors, and relapsed/refractory patients were reported to have lower baseline TCR diversity still. The study covered only a single clinical trial cohort, and the causes of the repertoire differences, possibly disease activity or prior therapy, were still not defined. Trial patients with a complete response had baseline diversity similar to that of newly diagnosed patients, while partial responders and progressors had significantly lower diversity.

This receptor was taken from a human donor with classical Hodgkin lymphoma. The source material was peripheral blood mononuclear cells (PBMCs), sampled before the second cycle of nivolumab.

The sequenced DNA is TGTGCCAGCAGTATCCCCCGCGGAGGAGGACAGCAGTACTTC. Its product reads: CASSIPRGGGQQYF. The V gene is TRBV28 and the J gene is TRBJ2-7; the D segment could be TRBD2, given 5 matching bases. Trimming costs V 5 bases and J 8 bases, and their ends lie 19 bases apart. CDR1 and CDR2 were assigned from the germline V gene as MDHEN and SYDVKM. The CDR3 contains 14 residues, cysteine and phenylalanine counted. Solely the CDR3 DNA is kept, with 42 bases framed from the first base.